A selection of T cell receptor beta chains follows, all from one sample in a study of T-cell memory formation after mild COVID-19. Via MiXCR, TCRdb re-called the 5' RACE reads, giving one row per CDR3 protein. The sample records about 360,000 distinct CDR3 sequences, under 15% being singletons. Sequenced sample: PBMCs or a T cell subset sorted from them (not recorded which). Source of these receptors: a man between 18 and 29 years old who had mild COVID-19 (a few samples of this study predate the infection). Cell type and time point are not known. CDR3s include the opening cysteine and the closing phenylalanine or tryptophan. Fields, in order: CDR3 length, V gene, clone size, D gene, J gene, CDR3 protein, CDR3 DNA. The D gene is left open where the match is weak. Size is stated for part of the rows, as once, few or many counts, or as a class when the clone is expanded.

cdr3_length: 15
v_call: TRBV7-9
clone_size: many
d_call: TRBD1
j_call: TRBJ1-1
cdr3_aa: CASSLRQGPNTEAFF
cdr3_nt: TGTGCCAGCAGCCTCCGACAGGGGCCGAACACTGAAGCTTTCTTT

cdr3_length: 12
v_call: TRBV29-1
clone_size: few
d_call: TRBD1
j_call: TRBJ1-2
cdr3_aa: CSVGGDSYGYTF
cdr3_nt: TGCAGCGTTGGGGGGGACAGCTATGGCTACACCTTC

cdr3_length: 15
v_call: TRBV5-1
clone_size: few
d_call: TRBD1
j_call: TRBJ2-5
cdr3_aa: CASRDDRGPGETQYF
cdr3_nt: TGCGCCAGCAGGGACGACAGGGGGCCGGGAGAGACCCAGTACTTC

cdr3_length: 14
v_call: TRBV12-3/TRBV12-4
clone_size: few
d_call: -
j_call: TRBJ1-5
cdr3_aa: CASSFRTGGQPQHF
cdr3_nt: TGTGCCAGCAGTTTTCGTACTGGGGGTCAGCCCCAGCATTTT

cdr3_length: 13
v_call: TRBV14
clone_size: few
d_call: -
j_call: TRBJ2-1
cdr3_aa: CASSPGLRWGQFF
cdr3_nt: TGTGCCAGCAGCCCAGGACTACGGTGGGGGCAGTTCTTC

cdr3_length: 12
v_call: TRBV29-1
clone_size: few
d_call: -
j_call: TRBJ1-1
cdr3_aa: CSSGGRNTEAFF
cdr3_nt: TGCAGCTCCGGGGGTAGGAACACTGAAGCTTTCTTT

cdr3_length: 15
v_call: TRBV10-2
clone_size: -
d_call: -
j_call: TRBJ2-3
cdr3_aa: CSSSGRRGGTATQYF
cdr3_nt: TGCTCCAGCAGTGGACGTAGGGGGGGGACCGCTACGCAGTATTTT

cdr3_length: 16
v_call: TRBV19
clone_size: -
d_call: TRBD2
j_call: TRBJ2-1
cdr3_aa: CASSTERTSGYNEQFF
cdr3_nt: TGTGCCAGTAGTACGGAAAGGACTAGCGGTTACAATGAGCAGTTCTTC

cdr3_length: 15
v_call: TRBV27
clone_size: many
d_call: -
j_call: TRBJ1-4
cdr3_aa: CASSPVWATNEKLFF
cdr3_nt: TGTGCCAGCAGCCCCGTTTGGGCAACTAATGAAAAACTGTTTTTT

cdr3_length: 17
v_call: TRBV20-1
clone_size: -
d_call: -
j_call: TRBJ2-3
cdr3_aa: CSARDLRGKGGTDTQYF
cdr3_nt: TGCAGTGCTAGAGATCTCAGGGGAAAGGGGGGCACAGATACGCAGTATTTT

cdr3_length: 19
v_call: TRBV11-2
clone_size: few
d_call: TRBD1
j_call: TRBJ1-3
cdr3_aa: CASSNNRDRGRKSGNTIYF
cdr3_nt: TGTGCCAGCAGCAACAACCGGGACAGGGGGCGCAAGTCGGGAAACACCATATATTTT

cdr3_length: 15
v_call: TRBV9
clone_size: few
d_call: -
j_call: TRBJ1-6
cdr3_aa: CASSADSNYNSPLHF
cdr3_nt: TGTGCCAGCAGCGCCGACAGTAACTATAATTCACCCCTCCACTTT

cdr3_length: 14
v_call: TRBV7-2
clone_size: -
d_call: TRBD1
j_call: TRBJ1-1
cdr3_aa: CASSSTGGSTEAFF
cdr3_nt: TGTGCCAGCAGCTCTACAGGGGGCAGTACTGAAGCTTTCTTT

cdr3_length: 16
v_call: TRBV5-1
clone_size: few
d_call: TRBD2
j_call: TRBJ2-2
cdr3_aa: CASSLAAGVDTGELFF
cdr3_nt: TGCGCCAGCAGCTTGGCAGCGGGGGTAGACACCGGGGAGCTGTTTTTT

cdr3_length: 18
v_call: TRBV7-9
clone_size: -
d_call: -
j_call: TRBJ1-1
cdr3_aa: CASSLGHRQRVRGTEAFF
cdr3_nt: TGTGCCAGCAGCTTAGGTCATCGGCAACGGGTAAGGGGCACTGAAGCTTTCTTT

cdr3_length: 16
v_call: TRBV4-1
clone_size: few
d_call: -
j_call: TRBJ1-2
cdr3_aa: CASSPSRQQAFYGYTF
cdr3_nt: TGCGCCAGCAGCCCCTCCCGTCAACAGGCGTTCTATGGCTACACCTTC

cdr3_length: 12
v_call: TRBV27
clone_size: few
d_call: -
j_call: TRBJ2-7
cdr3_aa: CASSLEGGQQYF
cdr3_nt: TGTGCCAGCAGTTTAGAGGGGGGGCAGCAGTACTTC

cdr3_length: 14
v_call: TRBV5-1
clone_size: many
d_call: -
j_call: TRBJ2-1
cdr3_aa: CASSLGGAYNEQFF
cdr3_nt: TGCGCCAGCAGCTTGGGGGGCGCTTACAATGAGCAGTTCTTC

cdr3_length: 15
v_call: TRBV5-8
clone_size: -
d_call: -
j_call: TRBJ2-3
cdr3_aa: CASSLAVRGTDTQYF
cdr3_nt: TGTGCCAGCAGCTTGGCTGTCCGCGGCACAGATACGCAGTATTTT

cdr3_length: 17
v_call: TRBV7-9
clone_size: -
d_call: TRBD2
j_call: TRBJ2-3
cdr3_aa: CASSRHGTSGLTDTQYF
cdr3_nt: TGTGCCAGCAGCCGACACGGGACTAGCGGACTCACAGATACGCAGTATTTT

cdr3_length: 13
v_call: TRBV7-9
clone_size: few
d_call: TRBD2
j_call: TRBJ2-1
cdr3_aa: CASSFGLEGEQFF
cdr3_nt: TGTGCCAGCAGCTTCGGACTAGAAGGAGAGCAGTTCTTC

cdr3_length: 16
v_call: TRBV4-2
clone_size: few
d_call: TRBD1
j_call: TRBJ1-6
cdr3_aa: CASSQVEGAGSSPLHF
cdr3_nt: TGTGCCAGCAGCCAAGTGGAGGGGGCCGGATCCTCACCCCTCCACTTT

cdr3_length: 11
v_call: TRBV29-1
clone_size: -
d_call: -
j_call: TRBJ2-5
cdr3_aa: CSVRRQETQYF
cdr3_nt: TGCAGCGTTCGGCGTCAAGAGACCCAGTACTTC

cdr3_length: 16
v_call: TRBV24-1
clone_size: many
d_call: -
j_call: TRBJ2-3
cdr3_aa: CATSDFVGGSTDTQYF
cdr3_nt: TGTGCCACCAGTGATTTTGTAGGGGGGAGCACAGATACGCAGTATTTT

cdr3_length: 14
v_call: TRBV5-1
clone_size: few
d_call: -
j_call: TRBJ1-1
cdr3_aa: CASSLVGYSTEAFF
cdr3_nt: TGCGCCAGCAGCTTGGTGGGGTACAGCACTGAAGCTTTCTTT

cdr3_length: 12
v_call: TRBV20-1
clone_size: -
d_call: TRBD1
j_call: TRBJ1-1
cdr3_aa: CSASDRGTEAFF
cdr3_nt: TGCAGTGCTTCGGACAGGGGCACTGAAGCTTTCTTT

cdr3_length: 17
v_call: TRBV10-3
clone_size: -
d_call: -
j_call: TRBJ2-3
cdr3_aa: CAINALGVGDSTDTQYF
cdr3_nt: TGTGCCATCAACGCCCTGGGTGTCGGGGATAGCACAGATACGCAGTATTTT

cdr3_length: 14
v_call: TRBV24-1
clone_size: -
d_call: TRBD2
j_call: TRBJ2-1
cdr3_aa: CATGTSGGADEQFF
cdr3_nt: TGTGCCACCGGGACCAGCGGGGGGGCGGATGAGCAGTTCTTC

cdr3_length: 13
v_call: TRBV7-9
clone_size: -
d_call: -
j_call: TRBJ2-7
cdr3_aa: CASSLDSPYEQYF
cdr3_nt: TGTGCCAGCAGCTTAGACAGTCCCTACGAGCAGTACTTC

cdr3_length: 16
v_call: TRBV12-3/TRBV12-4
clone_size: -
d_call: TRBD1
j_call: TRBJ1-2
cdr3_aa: CASSQRGLGTGYGYTF
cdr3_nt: TGTGCCAGCAGTCAGCGCGGACTAGGGACAGGCTATGGCTACACCTTC

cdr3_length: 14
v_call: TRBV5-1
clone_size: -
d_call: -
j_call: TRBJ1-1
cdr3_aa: CASSLNFWDTEAFF
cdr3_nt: TGCGCCAGCAGCCTCAACTTCTGGGACACTGAAGCTTTCTTT

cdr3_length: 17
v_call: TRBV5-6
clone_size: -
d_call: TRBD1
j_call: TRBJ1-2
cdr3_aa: CASSRDRGLLRSYGYTF
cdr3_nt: TGTGCCAGCAGCCGGGACAGGGGGCTCCTGCGGAGCTATGGCTACACCTTC

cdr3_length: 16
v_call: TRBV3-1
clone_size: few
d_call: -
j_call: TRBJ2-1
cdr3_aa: CASSRSVGVGYNEQFF
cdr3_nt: TGTGCCAGCAGCCGATCCGTGGGGGTAGGGTACAATGAGCAGTTCTTC

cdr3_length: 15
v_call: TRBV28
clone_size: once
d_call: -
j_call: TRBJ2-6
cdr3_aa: CASRTLSSGANVLTF
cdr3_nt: TGTGCCAGCAGAACTCTAAGCTCTGGGGCCAACGTCCTGACTTTC

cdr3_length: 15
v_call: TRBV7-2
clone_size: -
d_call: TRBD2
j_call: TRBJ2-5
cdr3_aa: CASSLERGGPETQYF
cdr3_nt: TGTGCCAGCAGCTTAGAGCGGGGGGGCCCAGAGACCCAGTACTTC

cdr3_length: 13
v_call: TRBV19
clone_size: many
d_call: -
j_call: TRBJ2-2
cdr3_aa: CASASPNTGELFF
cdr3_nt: TGTGCCAGTGCTAGCCCCAACACCGGGGAGCTGTTTTTT

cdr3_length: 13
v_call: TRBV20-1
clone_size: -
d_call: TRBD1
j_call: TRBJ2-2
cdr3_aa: CIGGTGNTGELFF
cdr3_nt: TGCATCGGCGGGACAGGGAACACCGGGGAGCTGTTTTTT

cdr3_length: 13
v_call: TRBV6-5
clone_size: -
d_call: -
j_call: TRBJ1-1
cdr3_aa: CASISLLNTEAFF
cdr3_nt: TGTGCCAGCATATCGCTACTGAACACTGAAGCTTTCTTT

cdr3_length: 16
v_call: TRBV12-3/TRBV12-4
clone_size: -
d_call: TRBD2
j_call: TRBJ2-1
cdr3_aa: CASSFGGLAPYNEQFF
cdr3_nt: TGTGCCAGCAGTTTTGGGGGACTAGCCCCCTACAATGAGCAGTTCTTC

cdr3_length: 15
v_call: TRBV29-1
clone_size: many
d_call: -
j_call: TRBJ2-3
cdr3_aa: CSVEVRQDGPDTQYF
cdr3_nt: TGCAGCGTTGAGGTTCGACAAGATGGCCCAGATACGCAGTATTTT

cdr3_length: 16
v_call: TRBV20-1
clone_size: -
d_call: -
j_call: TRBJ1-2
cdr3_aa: CSARGGTTAANYGYTF
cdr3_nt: TGCAGTGCCAGGGGCGGTACGACCGCAGCTAACTATGGCTACACCTTC

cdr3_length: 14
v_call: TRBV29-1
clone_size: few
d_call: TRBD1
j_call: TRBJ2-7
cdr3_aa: CSVYDRDSVYEQYF
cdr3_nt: TGCAGCGTTTACGACCGGGACAGCGTCTACGAGCAGTACTTC

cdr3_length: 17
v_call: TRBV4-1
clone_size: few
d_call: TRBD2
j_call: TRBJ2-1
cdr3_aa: CASSHDPTSGDYNEQFF
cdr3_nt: TGCGCCAGCAGCCATGACCCGACTAGCGGAGATTACAATGAGCAGTTCTTC

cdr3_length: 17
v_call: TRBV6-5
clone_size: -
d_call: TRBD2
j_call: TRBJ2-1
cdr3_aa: CASSYSLAGSSYNEQFF
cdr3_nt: TGTGCCAGCAGTTACTCACTAGCGGGGAGCTCCTACAATGAGCAGTTCTTC

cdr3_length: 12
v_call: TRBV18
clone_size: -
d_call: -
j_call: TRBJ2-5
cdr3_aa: CASSPTPGTQYF
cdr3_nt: TGTGCCAGCTCACCGACCCCAGGGACCCAGTACTTC

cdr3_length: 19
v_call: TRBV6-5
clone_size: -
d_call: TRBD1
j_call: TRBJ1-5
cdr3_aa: CASSYLAGQGTYSNQPQHF
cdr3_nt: TGTGCCAGCAGTTACCTGGCGGGACAGGGGACCTATAGCAATCAGCCCCAGCATTTT

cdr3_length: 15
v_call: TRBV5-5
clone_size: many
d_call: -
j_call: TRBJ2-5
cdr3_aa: CASSLRDNLAETQYF
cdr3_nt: TGTGCCAGCAGCTTACGGGACAACTTAGCGGAGACCCAGTACTTC

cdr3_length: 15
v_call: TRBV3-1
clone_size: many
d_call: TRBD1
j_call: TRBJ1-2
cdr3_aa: CASSPQDRIINGYTF
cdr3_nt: TGTGCCAGCAGCCCCCAGGACAGGATAATTAATGGCTACACCTTC

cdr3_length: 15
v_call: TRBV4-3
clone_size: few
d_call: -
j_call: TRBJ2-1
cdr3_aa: CASSRVAASYNEQFF
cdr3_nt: TGCGCCAGCTCTAGAGTAGCGGCGTCCTACAATGAGCAGTTCTTC

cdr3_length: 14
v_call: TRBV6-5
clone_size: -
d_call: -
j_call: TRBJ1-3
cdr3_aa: CASSSPGHGNTIYF
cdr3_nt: TGTGCCAGCAGTTCCCCGGGACATGGAAACACCATATATTTT

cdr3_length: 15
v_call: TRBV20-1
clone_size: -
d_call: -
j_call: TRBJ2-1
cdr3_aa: CSAREGGQAYNEQSF
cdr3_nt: TGCAGTGCTAGAGAGGGGGGGCAAGCGTACAATGAGCAGTCCTTC

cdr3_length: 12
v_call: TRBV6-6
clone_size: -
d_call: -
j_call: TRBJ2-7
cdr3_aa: CASKAPVEEQYF
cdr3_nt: TGTGCCAGCAAAGCACCCGTAGAGGAGCAGTACTTC

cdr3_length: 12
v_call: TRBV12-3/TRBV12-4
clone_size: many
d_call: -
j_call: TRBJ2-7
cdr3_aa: CASTSPEREQYF
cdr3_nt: TGTGCCAGCACCAGCCCGGAGAGAGAGCAGTACTTC

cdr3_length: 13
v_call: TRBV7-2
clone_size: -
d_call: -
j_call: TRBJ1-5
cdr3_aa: CASSSNRNQPQHF
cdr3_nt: TGTGCCAGCAGCTCGAATCGCAATCAGCCCCAGCATTTT

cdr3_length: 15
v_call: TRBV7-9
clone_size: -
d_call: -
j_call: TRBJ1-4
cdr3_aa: CASSATKEGGEKLFF
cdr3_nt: TGTGCCAGCAGCGCCACCAAGGAGGGGGGTGAAAAACTGTTTTTT

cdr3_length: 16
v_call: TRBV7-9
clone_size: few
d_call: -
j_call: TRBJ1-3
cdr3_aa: CASTSLEDLGGNTIYF
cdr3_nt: TGTGCCAGCACCTCTCTAGAGGACCTGGGCGGAAACACCATATATTTT

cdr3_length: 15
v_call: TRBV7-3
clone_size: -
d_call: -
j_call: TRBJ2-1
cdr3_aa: CASSLQGPSYNEQFF
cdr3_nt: TGTGCCAGCAGCTTACAGGGGCCCTCCTACAATGAGCAGTTCTTC

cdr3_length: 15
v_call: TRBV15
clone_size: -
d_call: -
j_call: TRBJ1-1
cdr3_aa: CATGRTVGMNTEAFF
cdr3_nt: TGTGCCACCGGGAGGACAGTGGGGATGAACACTGAAGCTTTCTTT

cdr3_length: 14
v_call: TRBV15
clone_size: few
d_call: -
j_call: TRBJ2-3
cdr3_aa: CATSRGLATDTQYF
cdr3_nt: TGTGCCACCAGCAGAGGGCTAGCCACAGATACGCAGTATTTT